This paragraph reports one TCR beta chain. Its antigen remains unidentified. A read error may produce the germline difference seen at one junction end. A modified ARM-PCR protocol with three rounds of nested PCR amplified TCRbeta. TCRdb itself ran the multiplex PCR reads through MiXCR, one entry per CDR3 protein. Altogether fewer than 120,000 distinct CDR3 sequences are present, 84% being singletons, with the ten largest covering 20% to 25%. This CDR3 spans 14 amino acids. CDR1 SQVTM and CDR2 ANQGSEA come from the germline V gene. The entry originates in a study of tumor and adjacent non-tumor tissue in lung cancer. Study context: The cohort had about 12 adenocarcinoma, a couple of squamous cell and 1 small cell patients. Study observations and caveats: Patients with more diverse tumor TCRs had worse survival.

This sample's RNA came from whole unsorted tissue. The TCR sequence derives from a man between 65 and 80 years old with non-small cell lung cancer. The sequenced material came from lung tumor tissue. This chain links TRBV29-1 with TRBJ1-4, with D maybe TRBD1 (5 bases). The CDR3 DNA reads TGTAGCGCATTCGGGGCAACATCTAATGAAAAACTGTTTTTT. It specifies CSAFGATSNEKLFF.